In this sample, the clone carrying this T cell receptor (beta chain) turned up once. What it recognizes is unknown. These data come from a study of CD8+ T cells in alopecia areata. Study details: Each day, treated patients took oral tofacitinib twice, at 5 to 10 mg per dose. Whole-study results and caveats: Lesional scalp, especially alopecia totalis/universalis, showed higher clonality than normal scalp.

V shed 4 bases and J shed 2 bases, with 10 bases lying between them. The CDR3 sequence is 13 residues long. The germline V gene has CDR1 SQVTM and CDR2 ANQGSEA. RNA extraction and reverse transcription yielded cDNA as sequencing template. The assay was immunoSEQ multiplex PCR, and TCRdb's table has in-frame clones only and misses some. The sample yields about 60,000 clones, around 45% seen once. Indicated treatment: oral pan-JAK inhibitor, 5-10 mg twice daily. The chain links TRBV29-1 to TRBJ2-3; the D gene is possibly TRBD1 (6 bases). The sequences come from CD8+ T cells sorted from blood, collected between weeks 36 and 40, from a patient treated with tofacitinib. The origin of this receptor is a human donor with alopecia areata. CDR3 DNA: TGCAGCGTTGGGAACAGGGTCACAGATACGCAGTATTTT. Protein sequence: CSVGNRVTDTQYF.